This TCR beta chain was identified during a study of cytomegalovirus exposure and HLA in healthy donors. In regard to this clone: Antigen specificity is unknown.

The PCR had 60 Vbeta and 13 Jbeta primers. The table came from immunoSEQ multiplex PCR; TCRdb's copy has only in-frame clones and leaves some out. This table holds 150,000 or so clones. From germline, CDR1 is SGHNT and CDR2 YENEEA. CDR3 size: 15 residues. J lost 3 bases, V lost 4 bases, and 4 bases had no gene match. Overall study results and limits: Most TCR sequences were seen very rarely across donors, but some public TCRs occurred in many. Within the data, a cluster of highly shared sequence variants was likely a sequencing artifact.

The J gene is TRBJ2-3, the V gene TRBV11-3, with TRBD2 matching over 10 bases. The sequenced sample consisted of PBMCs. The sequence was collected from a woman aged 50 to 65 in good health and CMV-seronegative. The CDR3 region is CASSSSGRATDTQYF. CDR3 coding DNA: TGTGCCAGCAGCTCGAGCGGGAGGGCGACAGATACGCAGTATTTT.